Sequencing of this T cell receptor beta chain was carried out in a study of radiotherapy plus CTLA-4 blockade in lung cancer. Study background: Objective responses occurred in 18% of patients; approximately 33% had disease control.

CDR3 size: 14 residues. Between the trimmed V and J ends, which lost 10 bases and 3 bases, there was a span of 18 bases. Germline-derived CDR1 and CDR2 are MNHEY and SVGAGI. Details on this clone: Its matching antigen is unknown.

Notes on the study in general: Among blood TCR repertoires after radiotherapy plus ipilimumab, tumor-derived clones expanded. Best predicting response, reportedly, were early blood T cell clone dynamics, with interferon-beta.

Treatment of patients with chemo-refractory metastatic non-small-cell lung cancer consisted of focal radiation plus CTLA-4 blockade with ipilimumab. TCRdb's table, derived via immunoSEQ multiplex PCR, lists solely in-frame clones and lacks some. The data show roughly 51,000 clones, 86% seen once. The source was peripheral blood, collected from a patient treated with radiotherapy plus ipilimumab. The rearrangement joins TRBV6-5 to TRBJ1-2; TRBD1 might be the D (6 bases). The source of this sequence is a human donor with non-small cell lung cancer that progressed on radiotherapy plus ipilimumab. Some clones in this sample may be carry-over from other donors' samples. The CDR3 protein is CATGEGVSYYGYTF. The CDR3 DNA reads as TGTGCCACCGGGGAGGGGGTTTCTTACTATGGCTACACCTTC.